This TCR beta chain appears in the sequencing data of a study of shared clonotypes between healthy human individuals. Study information: Three CD4 naive, three CD4 memory, two CD8 naive and one CD8 memory plate were used per donor. Study findings and constraints: Across subsets, estimated richness was generally greater for naive than for memory populations. Blood alone was sampled, and tissue repertoires likely differ.

The V and J ends lost 5 bases and 0 bases respectively, with 20 bases between them. CDR1 and CDR2 from the germline V gene are GTSNPN and SVGIG (reference sequence). This CDR3 has 16 amino acids. Repertoires were generated with immunoSEQ multiplex PCR, while TCRdb's copy carries only in-frame clones and drops some. The sample includes millions of clones, roughly 95% of them seen just once. As for this clone: Its target is unknown.

CD4+ cell separation produced CD45RA+ naive and CD45RA-negative memory subsets. The chain employs TRBV30 and TRBJ2-7; D is possibly TRBD1 (5 bases). The specimen sequenced was naive CD4+ T cells sorted from blood. Regarding subset: CD45RA+ positively selected. This receptor was identified in a young man in good health. CDR3: CAWGQGKQDYSYEQYF. In DNA, the CDR3 is TGTGCCTGGGGGCAGGGAAAACAGGATTACTCCTACGAGCAGTACTTC. Filled out from reference TRBV30 and TRBJ2-7, the complete variable domain reads SQTIHQWPATLVQPVGSPLSLECTVEGTSNPNLYWYRQAAGRGLQLLFYSVGIGQISSEVPQNLSASRPQDRQFILSSKKLLLSDSGFYLCAWGQGKQDYSYEQYFGPGTRLTVT.